This T cell receptor (beta chain) came from a study of T cell responses to AZD1222 COVID-19 vaccine. CDR1 and CDR2 from the germline V gene are LNHDA and SQIVND (reference sequence). Unmatched junction bases numbered 9, after V lost 1 base and J lost 0 bases. The CDR3 length is 18 residues. The data were produced by immunoSEQ multiplex PCR, yet TCRdb's version contains in-frame clones alone and is incomplete. The sample shows about 140,000 clones, 90% to 95% of them seen only once. Sample: peripheral blood, taken 28 days after the second AZD1222 dose. This TCR was sampled from an adult who received the AZD1222 COVID-19 vaccine. This chain uses TRBV19 with TRBJ2-1; 7 bases align to TRBD2. The CDR3 region is CASSIALGRRTSYNEQFF. The CDR3 bases are TGTGCCAGTAGTATAGCCCTCGGGAGGCGCACCTCCTACAATGAGCAGTTCTTC.